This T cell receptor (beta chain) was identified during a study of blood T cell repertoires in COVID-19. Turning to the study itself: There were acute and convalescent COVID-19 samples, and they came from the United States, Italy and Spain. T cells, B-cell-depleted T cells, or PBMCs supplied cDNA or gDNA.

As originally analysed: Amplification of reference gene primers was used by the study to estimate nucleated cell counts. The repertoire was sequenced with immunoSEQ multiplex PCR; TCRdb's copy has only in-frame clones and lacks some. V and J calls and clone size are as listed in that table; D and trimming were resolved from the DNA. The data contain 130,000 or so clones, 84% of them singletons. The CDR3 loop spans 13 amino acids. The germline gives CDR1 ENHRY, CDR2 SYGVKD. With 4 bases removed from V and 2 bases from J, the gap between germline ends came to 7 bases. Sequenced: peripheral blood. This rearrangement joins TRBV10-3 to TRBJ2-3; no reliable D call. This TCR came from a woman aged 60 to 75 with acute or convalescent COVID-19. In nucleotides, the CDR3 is TGTGCCATCAGTGGGGCCCTCACAGATACGCAGTATTTT. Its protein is CAISGALTDTQYF.